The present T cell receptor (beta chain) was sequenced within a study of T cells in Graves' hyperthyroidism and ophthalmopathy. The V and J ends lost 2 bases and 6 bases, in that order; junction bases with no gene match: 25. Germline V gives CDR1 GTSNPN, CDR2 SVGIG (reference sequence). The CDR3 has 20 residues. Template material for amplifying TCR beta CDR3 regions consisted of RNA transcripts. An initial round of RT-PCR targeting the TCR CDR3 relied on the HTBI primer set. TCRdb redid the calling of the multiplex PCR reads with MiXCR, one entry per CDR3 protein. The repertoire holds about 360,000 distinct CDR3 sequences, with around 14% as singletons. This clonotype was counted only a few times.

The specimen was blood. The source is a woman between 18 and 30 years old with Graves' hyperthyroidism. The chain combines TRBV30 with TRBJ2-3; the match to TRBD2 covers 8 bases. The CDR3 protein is CAWSTPRGRASGPAMDTQYF. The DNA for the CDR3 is TGTGCCTGGAGTACCCCCAGGGGCCGGGCTAGCGGGCCGGCCATGGATACGCAGTATTTT.